The 11 T cell receptor beta chains presented below share a single source sample, sequenced in a study of CD8+ T cells in alopecia areata. Extraction of RNA preceded its reverse transcription into cDNA, which served as the sequencing template. Sequenced by immunoSEQ multiplex PCR; TCRdb stores in-frame clones only, minus some. The repertoire holds 55,000 to 65,000 clones, about 40% seen once, with roughly 47% in the top ten. Sequencing was performed on NKG2D-low CD8+ T cells sorted from blood. The receptor source for this set is a human donor with alopecia areata.

The V gene is TRBV7-3, the J gene TRBJ2-1; TRBD2 matches 11 bases. V trimming: 5 bases; J trimming: 8 bases; junction bases outside the gene matches: 5. This CDR3 spans 14 amino acids. Germline V gene sequence: CDR1 SGHTA, CDR2 FQGTGA. For the CDR3, the DNA is TGTGCCAGCAGCCTTAGCGGGGGGGCCGATGAGCAGTTCTTC. Its translation: CASSLSGGADEQFF.

V and J are TRBV19 and TRBJ2-7; TRBD1 matches at 8 bases. The CDR3 has 13 residues. V gave up 7 bases and J gave up 9 bases; unmatched junction bases: 11. Germline V gene sequence: CDR1 LNHDA, CDR2 SQIVND (reference sequence). In nucleotides, the CDR3 is TGTGCCAGTACCCCGGCCCTAGGACAGGGGCAGTACTTC. This translates into CASTPALGQGQYF.

The CDR3 is CASSYPTGGTEAFF. The CDR3 DNA is TGTGCCAGCAGTTATCCCACAGGGGGCACTGAAGCTTTCTTT. J is TRBJ1-1 and V is TRBV5-6; 8 nucleotides match TRBD1. With 5 bases clipped from V and 4 bases from J, the junction kept 7 bases outside the gene matches. Germline values: CDR1 SGHDT, CDR2 YYEEEE. This CDR3 comprises 14 residues.

Of note for this clone: This same CDR3 is encoded by further DNA sequences in the sample. V and J are TRBV27 and TRBJ2-3; D is undetermined. The CDR3 runs 13 residues. V lost 2 bases and J lost 0, with 3 bases in between. The germline CDR1 and CDR2 sequences are MNHEY and SMNVEV (reference sequence). The CDR3 nucleotides read TGTGCCAGCAGTTTAGTGAGCACAGATACGCAGTATTTT. Translating gives CASSLVSTDTQYF.

The sample holds a few counts of this clone. The genes are TRBV4-3 and TRBJ2-3; D might be TRBD1 or TRBD2, each matching 5 bases. The CDR3 is 13 amino acids. The germline CDR1 and CDR2 sequences are LGHNA and YSLEER. Trimming cost V 2 bases and J 6 bases, with 9 bases left between them. For the CDR3, the DNA is TGCGCCAGCAGCCAACACAGGAGGGATACGCAGTATTTT. Amino acid sequence: CASSQHRRDTQYF.

The CDR3 coding sequence is TGCGCCAGCAGCCAACCCGACAGACCCTCCTACGAGCAGTACTTC. It encodes CASSQPDRPSYEQYF. The chain employs TRBV5-1 and TRBJ2-7; D possibly corresponds to TRBD1 (5 bases). V lost 4 bases, J lost 0 bases, and 14 bases lay in between. The CDR3 sequence is 15 residues long. The germline V gene has CDR1 SGHRS and CDR2 YFSETQ.

This clone came up a few times. V is TRBV9 and J is TRBJ2-3; no definite D call. The CDR3 contains 15 residues. Per germline, CDR1 SGDLS and CDR2 YYNGEE. V lost 1 base and J lost 0, with 9 bases in between. The CDR3 nucleotides are TGTGCCAGCAGCGTATCCAGTTCTAGCACAGATACGCAGTATTTT. Amino acids: CASSVSSSSTDTQYF.

The rearrangement links TRBV2 to TRBJ2-7, with D perhaps TRBD2 (5 bases). The V gene lost 2 bases and the J gene lost 5 bases, with 16 bases spanning the gap. Germline CDR1 reads SNHLY; CDR2 reads FYNNEI. The CDR3 covers 15 residues. CDR3 sequence (DNA): TGTGCCAGCAGTGAATATGGACGGGAAAGAGACGAGCAGTACTTC. It encodes CASSEYGRERDEQYF.

This chain uses TRBV7-2 with TRBJ1-5; 9 bases are shared with TRBD1. Germline V gives CDR1 SGHTA, CDR2 FQGNSA. J lost 6 bases, V lost 0 bases, and 0 bases had no gene match. The CDR3 runs to 14 residues. Here the CDR3 reads CASSLATGGQPQHF. The DNA of the CDR3 is TGTGCCAGCAGCTTAGCGACAGGGGGTCAGCCCCAGCATTTT.

The chain carries TRBV7-9 and TRBJ2-5, with TRBD2 as a possible D gene (7 bases). This CDR3 comprises 14 residues. CDR1 is SEHNR, CDR2 FQNEAQ, per germline (reference sequence). V was shortened by 3 bases and J by 5 bases, with 13 bases between the two germline ends. The CDR3 sequence is CASSFGGRRETQYF. Written as DNA, the CDR3 is TGTGCCAGCAGCTTCGGGGGGCGTAGGGAGACCCAGTACTTC.

The V and J genes are TRBV27 and TRBJ2-1, with a weak D call TRBD1 (6 bases). The CDR3 runs to 14 residues. V lost 2 bases and J 4 bases, leaving 9 bases between the germline ends. In germline, CDR1 is MNHEY, CDR2 SMNVEV (reference sequence). For the CDR3, the DNA is TGTGCCAGCAGTTTAGGGGGCGGGTACAATGAGCAGTTCTTC. Translated, it gives CASSLGGGYNEQFF.